This T cell receptor (beta chain) was found in a study of cytomegalovirus exposure and HLA in healthy donors. Sequenced by immunoSEQ multiplex PCR; TCRdb stores in-frame clones only, minus some. Counted here are about 82,000 clones, more than 85% occurring once; the ten biggest clones make up approximately 0.67%. The TCR comes from a man younger than 35 in good health and CMV-seronegative. The sample taken for sequencing was PBMCs.

The CDR3 region is CASSQGGRDQLFF. In DNA form, the CDR3 reads TGCGCCAGCAGCCAAGGAGGCCGGGATCAACTGTTTTTT. The chain combines TRBV4-1 with TRBJ1-4; D is ambiguous. V was pared by 1 base and J by 12 bases, with 12 bases between. CDR1 is MGHRA, CDR2 YSYEKL, per germline. The CDR3 extends over 13 amino acids.